This T cell receptor beta chain comes out of a study of OX40 agonist ivuxolimab in advanced cancers. Study results and caveats: Among the least clonally expanded were partial responders at 0.1-3.0 mg/kg.

Details on this clone: Its target is unknown.

The CDR3 spans 17 residues. Per the germline V gene, CDR1 is SGDLS and CDR2 is YYNGEE. V lost 4 bases to trimming and J lost 1 base, with 15 bases between them. Here immunoSEQ multiplex PCR was the method, and the copy in TCRdb shows in-frame clones only, minus some. Found here are around 100,000 clones, about 90% of them singletons; the top ten hold around 0.15%. V gene TRBV9 combines with J gene TRBJ1-6; D not certain. Sequencing used CD4+ or CD8+ T cells sorted from blood, obtained in a trial of the OX40 agonist ivuxolimab. The receptor comes from an adult with an advanced solid tumor such as melanoma, head and neck, liver or kidney cancer. CDR3 region: CASSPKMGSSYNSPLHF. For the CDR3, the DNA is TGTGCCAGCAGCCCGAAAATGGGGAGTTCCTATAATTCACCCCTCCACTTT.